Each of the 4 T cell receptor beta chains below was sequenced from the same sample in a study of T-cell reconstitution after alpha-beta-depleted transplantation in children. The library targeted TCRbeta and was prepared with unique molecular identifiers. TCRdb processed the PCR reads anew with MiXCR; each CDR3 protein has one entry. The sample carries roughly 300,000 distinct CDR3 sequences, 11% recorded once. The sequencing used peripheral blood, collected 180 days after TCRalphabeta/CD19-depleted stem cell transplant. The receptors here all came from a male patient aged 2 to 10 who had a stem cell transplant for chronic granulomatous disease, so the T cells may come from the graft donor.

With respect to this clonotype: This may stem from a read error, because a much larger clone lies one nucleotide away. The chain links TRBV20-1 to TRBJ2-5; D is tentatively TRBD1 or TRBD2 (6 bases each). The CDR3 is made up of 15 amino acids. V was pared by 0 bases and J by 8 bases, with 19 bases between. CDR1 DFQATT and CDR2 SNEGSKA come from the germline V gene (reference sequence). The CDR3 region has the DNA TGCAGTGCTAGAGATGTGGGAGGCAGGGGAGATACCCAGTACTTC. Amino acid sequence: CSARDVGGRGDTQYF.

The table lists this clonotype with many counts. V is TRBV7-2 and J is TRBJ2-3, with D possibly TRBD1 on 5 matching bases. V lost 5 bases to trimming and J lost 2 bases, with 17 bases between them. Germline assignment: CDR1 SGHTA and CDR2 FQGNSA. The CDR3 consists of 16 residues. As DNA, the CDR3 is TGTGCCAGCAGCACGAGACAGAGTGGCAACACAGATACGCAGTATTTT. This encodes CASSTRQSGNTDTQYF.

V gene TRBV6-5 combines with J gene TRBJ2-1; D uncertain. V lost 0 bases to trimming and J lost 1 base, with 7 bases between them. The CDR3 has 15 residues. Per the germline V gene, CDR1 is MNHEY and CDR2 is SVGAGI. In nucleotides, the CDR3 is TGTGCCAGCAGTTACTCGAAGCCATCCTACAATGAGCAGTTCTTC. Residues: CASSYSKPSYNEQFF.

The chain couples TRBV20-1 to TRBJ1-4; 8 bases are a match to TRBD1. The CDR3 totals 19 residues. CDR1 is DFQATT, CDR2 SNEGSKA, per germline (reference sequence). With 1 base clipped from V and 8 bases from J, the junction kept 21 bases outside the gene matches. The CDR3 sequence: CSARALNDRGGGSWEKLFF. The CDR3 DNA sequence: TGCAGTGCTAGAGCCTTGAATGACAGGGGAGGGGGTAGTTGGGAAAAACTGTTTTTT.